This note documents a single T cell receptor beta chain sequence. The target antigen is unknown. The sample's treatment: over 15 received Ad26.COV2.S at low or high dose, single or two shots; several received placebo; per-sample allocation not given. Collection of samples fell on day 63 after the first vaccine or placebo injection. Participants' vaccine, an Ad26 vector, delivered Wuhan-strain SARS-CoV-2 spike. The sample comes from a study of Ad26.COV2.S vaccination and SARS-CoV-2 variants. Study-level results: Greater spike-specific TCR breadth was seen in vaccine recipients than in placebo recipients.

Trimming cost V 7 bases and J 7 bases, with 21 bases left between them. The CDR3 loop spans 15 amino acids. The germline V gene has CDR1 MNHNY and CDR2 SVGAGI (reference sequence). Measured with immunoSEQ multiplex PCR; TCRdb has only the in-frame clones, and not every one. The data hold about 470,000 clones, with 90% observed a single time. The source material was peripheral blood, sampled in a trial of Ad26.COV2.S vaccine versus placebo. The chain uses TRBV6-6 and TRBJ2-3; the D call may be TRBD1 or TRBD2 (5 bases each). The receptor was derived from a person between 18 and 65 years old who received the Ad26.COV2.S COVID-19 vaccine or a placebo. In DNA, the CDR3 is TGTGCCAGCATTGCCCGGGACCTAGGGAAACATACGCAGTATTTT. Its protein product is CASIARDLGKHTQYF.